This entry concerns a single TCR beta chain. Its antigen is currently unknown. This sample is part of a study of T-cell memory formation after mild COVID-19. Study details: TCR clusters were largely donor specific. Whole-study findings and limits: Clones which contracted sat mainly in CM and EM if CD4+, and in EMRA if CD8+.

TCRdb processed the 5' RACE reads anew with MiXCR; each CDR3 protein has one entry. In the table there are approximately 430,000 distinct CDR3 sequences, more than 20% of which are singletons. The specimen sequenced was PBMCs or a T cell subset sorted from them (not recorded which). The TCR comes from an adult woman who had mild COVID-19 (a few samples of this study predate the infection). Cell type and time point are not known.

In DNA form, the CDR3 reads TGCGCCAGCAGCCAAGATTTATTGGGGGCCAAGGGTGAAAAACTGTTTTTT. Translation: CASSQDLLGAKGEKLFF. The chain links TRBV4-1 to TRBJ1-4; maybe TRBD1 (6 bases). The CDR3 sequence is 17 residues long. CDR1 is MGHRA and CDR2 is YSYEKL in the germline V gene. V shed 0 bases and J shed 7 bases, with 18 bases lying between them.